This TCR beta chain appears in the sequencing data of a study of blood T cell repertoires in COVID-19. Study background: In each case, the material was cDNA or gDNA derived from T cells, B-cell-depleted T cells, or PBMCs.

Using immunoSEQ multiplex PCR, the repertoire was profiled, and TCRdb retains in-frame clones only, with some absent. The sample carries some 120,000 clones, about 80% recorded once. This clone was picked up a small number of times. Sequencing was performed on peripheral blood. The sequence was collected from a human donor in a cohort sampled during active COVID-19.

The DNA of the CDR3 is TGTGCCAGCAGCTTATTGGATGGAGGTGAAGCTTTCTTT. Translating gives CASSLLDGGEAFF. The chain employs TRBV7-9 and TRBJ1-1; D gene ambiguous. V lost 2 bases, J lost 7 bases, and 11 bases lay in between. The germline V gene encodes CDR1 SEHNR and CDR2 FQNEAQ (reference sequence). CDR3 size: 13 residues.